This note documents a single T cell receptor (beta chain) sequence. Its specificity is not known. The sample is drawn from a study of metastatic and nonmetastatic thyroid tumors. About the study: Repertoire data that came from the blood and tumor or nodule tissue of malignant and benign thyroid patients were compared.

Germline CDR1 reads MNHEY; CDR2 reads SMNVEV (reference sequence). The CDR3 length is 14 residues. V was cut by 5 bases and J by 5 bases, with 12 bases left in between. Original processing methods: Variation in CDR3 across clinicopathological groups served as the basis for constructing a distant-metastasis classifier in papillary thyroid cancer. Using MiXCR, TCRdb reanalyzed the PCR reads. The V and J calls reflect TCRdb's pipeline rather than the authors' work. The profile shows about 13,000 clones, about 25% of them singletons. All patients were untreated before thyroid surgery. Study results and caveats: It was reported that TCR beta diversity was significantly higher in malignant thyroid tumors than benign nodules, in blood and tumor.

The receptor comes from a male donor with papillary thyroid cancer or a benign thyroid nodule (not recorded which). Some clones in this sample may be carry-over from other donors' samples. Sequencing was done on a sample of blood. J is TRBJ2-2 and V is TRBV27; possibly TRBD2 for D (6 bases). The CDR3 DNA reads as TGTGCCAGCAGTCCGAGTGGAGGGACCGGGGAGCTGTTTTTT. This gives the protein CASSPSGGTGELFF.